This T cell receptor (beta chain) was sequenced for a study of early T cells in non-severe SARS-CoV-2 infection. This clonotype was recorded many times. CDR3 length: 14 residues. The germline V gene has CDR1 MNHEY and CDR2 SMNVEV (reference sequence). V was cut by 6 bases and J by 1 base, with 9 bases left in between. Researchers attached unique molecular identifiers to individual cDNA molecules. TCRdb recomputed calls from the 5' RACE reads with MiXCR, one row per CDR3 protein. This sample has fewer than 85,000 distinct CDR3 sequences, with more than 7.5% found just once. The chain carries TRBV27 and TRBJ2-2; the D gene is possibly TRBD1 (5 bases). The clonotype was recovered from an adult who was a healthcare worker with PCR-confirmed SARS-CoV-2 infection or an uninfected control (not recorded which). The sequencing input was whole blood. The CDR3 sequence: CASRGHLNTGELFF. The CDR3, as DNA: TGTGCCAGCAGAGGACATCTGAACACCGGGGAGCTGTTTTTT.